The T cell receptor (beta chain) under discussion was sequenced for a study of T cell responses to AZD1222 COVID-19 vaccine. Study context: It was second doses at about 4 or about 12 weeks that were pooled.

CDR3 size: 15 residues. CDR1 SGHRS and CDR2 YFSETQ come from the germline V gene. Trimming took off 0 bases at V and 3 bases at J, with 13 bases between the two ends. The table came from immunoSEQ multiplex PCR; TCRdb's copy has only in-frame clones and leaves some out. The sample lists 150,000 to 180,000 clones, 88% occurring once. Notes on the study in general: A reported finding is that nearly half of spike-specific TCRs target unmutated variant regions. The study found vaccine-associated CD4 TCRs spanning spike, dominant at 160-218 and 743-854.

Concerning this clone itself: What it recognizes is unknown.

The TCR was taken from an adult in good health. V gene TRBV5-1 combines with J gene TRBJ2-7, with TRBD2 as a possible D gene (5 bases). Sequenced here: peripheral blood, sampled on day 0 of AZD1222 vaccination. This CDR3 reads CASSLAPGFNYEQYF. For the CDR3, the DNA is TGCGCCAGCAGCTTGGCTCCGGGATTTAACTACGAGCAGTACTTC. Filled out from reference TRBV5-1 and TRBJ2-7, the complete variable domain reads KAGVTQTPRYLIKTRGQQVTLSCSPISGHRSVSWYQQTPGQGLQFLFEYFSETQRNKGNFPGRFSGRQFSNSRSEMNVSTLELGDSALYLCASSLAPGFNYEQYFGPGTRLTVT.